A single sample is the source of the 11 T cell receptor beta chains below, sequenced in a study of CD4 and CD8 cells across lung adenocarcinoma regions. TCRdb itself ran the PCR reads through MiXCR, one entry per CDR3 protein. The sample yields 7,500 to 10,000 distinct CDR3 sequences, 45% to 60% seen once. The specimen was CD4+ T cells from the margin of a lung tumor. The receptors were gathered from a male donor with lung adenocarcinoma. The CD4 and CD8 labels of this study may be unreliable.

V gene TRBV6-1 combines with J gene TRBJ2-1, with TRBD1 identical over 10 bases. Germline V lookup: CDR1 MNHNS, CDR2 SASEGT. The length of the CDR3 is 15 residues. Unmatched junction bases numbered 16, after V lost 7 bases and J lost 13 bases. The CDR3: CASTLSSTGGKTQFF. CDR3 in DNA: TGTGCCAGCACCCTCTCGTCGACAGGGGGCAAGACCCAGTTCTTC.

V and J are TRBV4-2 and TRBJ2-6, with D hard to call. Looked up from germline, CDR1 is LGHNA and CDR2 is YNFKEQ. The length of the CDR3 is 15 residues. The V end was cut by 1 base, the J end by 3 bases, with 7 bases between. Written as DNA, the CDR3 is TGTGCCAGCAGCCAAGTGAATTTTGGGGCCAACGTCCTGACTTTC. It codes for CASSQVNFGANVLTF.

This clonotype was seen only a few times. The rearrangement uses TRBV27 and TRBJ2-5, with 9 nucleotides matching TRBD1. V dropped 4 bases and J dropped 5; count of bases not matched to a gene: 5. The V gene's germline CDR1 is MNHEY and CDR2 SMNVEV (reference sequence). This CDR3 region has 14 residues. DNA for the CDR3: TGTGCCAGCAGTTCGGACAGGGGTTGGGAGACCCAGTACTTC. Protein product: CASSSDRGWETQYF.

The chain recombines TRBV23-1 with TRBJ1-4, with a possible D match to TRBD1 (6 bases). TRBV23-1 is annotated as an ORF whose role is uncertain. Trimming took off 5 bases at V and 2 bases at J, with 12 bases between the two ends. The CDR3 has 15 amino acids. The CDR3 loop reads CASSGGGRTNEKLFF. The CDR3 DNA reads TGCGCCAGCAGTGGGGGGGGGCGGACTAATGAAAAACTGTTTTTT.

The chain joins TRBV12-3 or TRBV12-4 to TRBJ2-1; 15 bases are shared with TRBD2. The V segment lost 6 bases and the J segment 1 base; nucleotides outside the gene matches: 7. There are 18 residues in the CDR3. The chain's CDR3 is CASSRTSGGVWSYNEQFF. In nucleotides, the CDR3 is TGTGCCAGCAGCCGGACTAGCGGGGGGGTTTGGTCCTACAATGAGCAGTTCTTC.

The chain is built from TRBV3-1 and TRBJ2-7; no clear D gene. V gave up 1 base and J gave up 4 bases, with 11 bases separating them. Per germline, CDR1 LGHDT and CDR2 YNNKEL (reference sequence). The CDR3 length is 14 residues. The CDR3 sequence: CASSQVPASYEQYF. CDR3 DNA: TGTGCCAGCAGCCAAGTCCCTGCCTCTTACGAGCAGTACTTC.

This chain joins TRBV14 and TRBJ2-1, with TRBD1 matching 10 bases. TRBJ2-5 explains the end of the DNA better; the J call may be wrong. The germline V gene has CDR1 SGHDN and CDR2 FVKESK. The CDR3 consists of 19 residues. The CDR3 nucleotides read TGTGCCAGCAGCCAAACCGACAGGGGGCTTTCCAACAGACAAGAGACCCAGTACTTC. Its translation: CASSQTDRGLSNRQETQYF.

This clonotype has more than one count but fewer than ten. The chain employs TRBV6-5 and TRBJ1-1; D is undetermined. The CDR3 spans 15 residues. V dropped 0 bases and J dropped 8 bases, with 16 bases sitting between them. CDR1 is MNHEY, CDR2 SVGAGI, per germline. The CDR3 protein is CASSYSYGRRSEAFF. The CDR3 DNA is TGTGCCAGCAGTTACTCTTACGGTCGGAGATCGGAAGCTTTCTTT.

This clonotype has more than one count but fewer than ten. The V and J genes are TRBV5-4 and TRBJ1-1, with a weak D call TRBD1 (6 bases). This CDR3 is built from 15 residues. Trimming took off 2 bases at V and 5 bases at J, with 16 bases between the two ends. Germline loops: CDR1 SGHNT, CDR2 YYREEE (reference sequence). DNA for the CDR3: TGTGCCAGCAGCTTACACGGACAGTCCGGTACTGAAGCTTTCTTT. It codes for CASSLHGQSGTEAFF. The complete variable domain, with remaining parts taken from reference TRBV5-4 and TRBJ1-1, reads ETGVTQSPTHLIKTRGQQVTLRCSSQSGHNTVSWYQQALGQGPQFIFQYYREEENGRGNFPPRFSGLQFPNYSSELNVNALELDDSALYLCASSLHGQSGTEAFFGQGTRLTVV.

By its share, this clonotype is medium-sized. This chain joins TRBV6-4 and TRBJ2-1, with TRBD2 matching 7 bases. The CDR3 totals 13 residues. Per the germline V gene, CDR1 is MRHNA and CDR2 is SNTAGT. The trim removed 5 bases at V and 7 bases at J, leaving 5 bases unmatched. The CDR3 DNA reads TGTGCCAGCAGTACCAGCGGGGAAAATGAGCAGTTCTTC. It yields the protein CASSTSGENEQFF.

This clonotype was detected once. The junction departs from germline at one end; a sequencing error may be responsible. The chain recombines TRBV6-1 with TRBJ2-4, with 7 bases matching TRBD2. Germline V gives CDR1 MNHNS, CDR2 SASEGT. The CDR3 runs to 15 residues. In DNA form, the CDR3 reads TGTGCCAGCGGTGAGGGGAGCGGGGCCACAGATACGCAGTACTTC. Its protein is CASGEGSGATDTQYF.